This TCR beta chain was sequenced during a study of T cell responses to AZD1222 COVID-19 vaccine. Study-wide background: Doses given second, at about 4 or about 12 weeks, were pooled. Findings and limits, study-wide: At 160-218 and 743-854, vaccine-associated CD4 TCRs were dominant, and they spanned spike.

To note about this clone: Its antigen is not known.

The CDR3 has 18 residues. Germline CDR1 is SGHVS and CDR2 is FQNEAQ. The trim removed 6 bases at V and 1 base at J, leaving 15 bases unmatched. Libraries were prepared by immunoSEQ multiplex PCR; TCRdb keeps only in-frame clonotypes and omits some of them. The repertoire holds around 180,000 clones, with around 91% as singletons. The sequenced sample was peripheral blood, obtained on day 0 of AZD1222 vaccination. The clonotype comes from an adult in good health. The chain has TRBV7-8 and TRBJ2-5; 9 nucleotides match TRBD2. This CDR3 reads CASRRRAGGRTLQETQYF. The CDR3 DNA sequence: TGTGCCAGCAGGCGAAGAGCGGGGGGCCGGACTCTCCAAGAGACCCAGTACTTC.